Given below is one TCR beta chain in context. The data stem from a study of control samples from healthy donors and cancer patients. Clones were sequenced by immunoSEQ multiplex PCR, and TCRdb holds only the in-frame ones, with some missing. The sample consists of 74,000 or so clones, 70% to 90% of them appearing once. Trimming left V 5 bases short and J 8 bases short, with 43 bases between. The CDR3 spans 24 residues. Germline V gives CDR1 SEHNR, CDR2 FQNEAQ (reference sequence). This TCR derives from a man aged 50-60 years in good health. The sequenced material came from blood. The chain links TRBV7-9 to TRBJ1-6; a weak D match, TRBD1 (5 bases). Here the CDR3 DNA reads TGTGCCAGCAGCAAGGAGGCAAGGGGAGGTTTTAGGTACCCATTTTTCTTCGGAGATTCACCCCTCCACTTT. It codes for CASSKEARGGFRYPFFFGDSPLHF.